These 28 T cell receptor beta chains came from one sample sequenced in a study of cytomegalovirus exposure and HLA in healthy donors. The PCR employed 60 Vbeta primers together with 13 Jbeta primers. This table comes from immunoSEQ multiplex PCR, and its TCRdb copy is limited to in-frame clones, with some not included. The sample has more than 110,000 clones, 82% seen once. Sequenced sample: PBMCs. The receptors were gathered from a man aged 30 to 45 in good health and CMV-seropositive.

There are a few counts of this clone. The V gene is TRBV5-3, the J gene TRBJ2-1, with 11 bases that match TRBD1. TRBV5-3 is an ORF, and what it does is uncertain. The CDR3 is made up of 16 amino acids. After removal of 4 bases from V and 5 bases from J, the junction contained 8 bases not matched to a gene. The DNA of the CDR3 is TGTGCCAGAAGCATGGGGACAGGGGGTCGCCACAATGAGCAGTTCTTC. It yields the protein CARSMGTGGRHNEQFF.

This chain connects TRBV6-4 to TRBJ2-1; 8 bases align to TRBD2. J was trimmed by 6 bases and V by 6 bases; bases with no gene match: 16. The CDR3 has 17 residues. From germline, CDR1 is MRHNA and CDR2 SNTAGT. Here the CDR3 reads CASSLDAVGGASNEQFF. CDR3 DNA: TGTGCCAGCAGCCTCGACGCTGTCGGGGGGGCAAGCAATGAGCAGTTCTTC.

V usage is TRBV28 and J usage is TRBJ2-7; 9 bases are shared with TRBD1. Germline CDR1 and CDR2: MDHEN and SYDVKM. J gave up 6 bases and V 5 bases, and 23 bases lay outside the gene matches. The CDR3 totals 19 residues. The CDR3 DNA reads TGTGCCAGCAGTATGGTCCAAACAAAAACCGGGACAGGGTTTTCCGAGCAGTACTTC. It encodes CASSMVQTKTGTGFSEQYF.

The CDR3 sequence is CATSRDQRQGQEYF. The CDR3 nucleotides are TGTGCCACCAGCAGAGATCAGAGACAGGGTCAAGAGTACTTC. The chain has TRBV15 and TRBJ2-4; 7 bases agree with TRBD1. The V gene end was trimmed by 0 bases and the J gene end by 14 bases; junction bases not matched to a gene: 10. Per germline, CDR1 LNHNV and CDR2 YYDKDF (reference sequence). This CDR3 spans 14 amino acids.

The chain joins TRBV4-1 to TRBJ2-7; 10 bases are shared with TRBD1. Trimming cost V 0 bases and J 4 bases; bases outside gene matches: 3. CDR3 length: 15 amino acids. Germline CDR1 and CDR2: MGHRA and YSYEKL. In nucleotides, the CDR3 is TGCGCCAGCAGCCAAGATGGGGGACAGGGGTACGAGCAGTACTTC. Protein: CASSQDGGQGYEQYF.

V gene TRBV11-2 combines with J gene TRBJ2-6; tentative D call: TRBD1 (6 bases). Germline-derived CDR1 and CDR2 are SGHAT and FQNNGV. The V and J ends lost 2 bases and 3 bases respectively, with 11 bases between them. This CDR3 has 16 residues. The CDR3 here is CASSLPGADGANVLTF. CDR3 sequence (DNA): TGTGCCAGCAGCTTACCAGGGGCTGATGGGGCCAACGTCCTGACTTTC.

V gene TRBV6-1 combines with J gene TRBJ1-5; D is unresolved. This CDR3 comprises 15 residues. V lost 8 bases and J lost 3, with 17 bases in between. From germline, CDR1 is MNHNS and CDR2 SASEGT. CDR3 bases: TGTGCCAGCCGCCCAGCGGCAGTACTCAATCAGCCCCAGCATTTT. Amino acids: CASRPAAVLNQPQHF.

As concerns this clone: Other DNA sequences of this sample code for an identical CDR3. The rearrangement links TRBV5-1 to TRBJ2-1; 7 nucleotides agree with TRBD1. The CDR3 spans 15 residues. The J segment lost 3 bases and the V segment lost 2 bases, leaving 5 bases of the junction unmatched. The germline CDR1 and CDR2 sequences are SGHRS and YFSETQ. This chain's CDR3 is CASSFSGGSYNEQFF. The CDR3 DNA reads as TGCGCCAGCAGCTTCTCAGGGGGTAGCTACAATGAGCAGTTCTTC. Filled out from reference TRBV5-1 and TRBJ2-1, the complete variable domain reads KAGVTQTPRYLIKTRGQQVTLSCSPISGHRSVSWYQQTPGQGLQFLFEYFSETQRNKGNFPGRFSGRQFSNSRSEMNVSTLELGDSALYLCASSFSGGSYNEQFFGPGTRLTVL.

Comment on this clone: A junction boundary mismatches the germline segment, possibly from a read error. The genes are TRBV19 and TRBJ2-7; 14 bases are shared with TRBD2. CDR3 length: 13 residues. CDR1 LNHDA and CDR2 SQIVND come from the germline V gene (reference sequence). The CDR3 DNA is TGTGCCAGTAGTTCGGGACTAGCGGGGGACTTGCACTTC. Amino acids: CASSSGLAGDLHF.

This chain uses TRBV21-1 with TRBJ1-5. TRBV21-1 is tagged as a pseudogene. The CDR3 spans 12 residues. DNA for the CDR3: TGTGCCAGACCAGAGGATACTCAGCCCCAGCATTTT. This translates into CARPEDTQPQHF.

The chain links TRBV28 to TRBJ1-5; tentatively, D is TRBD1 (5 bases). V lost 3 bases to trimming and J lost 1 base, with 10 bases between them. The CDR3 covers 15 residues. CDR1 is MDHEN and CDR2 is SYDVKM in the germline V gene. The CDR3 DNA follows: TGTGCCAGCAGTTTCCGGGGGGAGAGCAATCAGCCCCAGCATTTT. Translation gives CASSFRGESNQPQHF.

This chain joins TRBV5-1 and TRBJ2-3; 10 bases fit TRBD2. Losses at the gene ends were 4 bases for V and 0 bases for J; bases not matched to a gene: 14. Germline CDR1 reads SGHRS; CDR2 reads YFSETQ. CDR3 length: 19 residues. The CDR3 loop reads CASSPRLYLSGGSTDTQYF. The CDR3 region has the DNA TGCGCCAGCAGCCCGAGATTATACCTTAGCGGGGGGAGCACAGATACGCAGTATTTT.

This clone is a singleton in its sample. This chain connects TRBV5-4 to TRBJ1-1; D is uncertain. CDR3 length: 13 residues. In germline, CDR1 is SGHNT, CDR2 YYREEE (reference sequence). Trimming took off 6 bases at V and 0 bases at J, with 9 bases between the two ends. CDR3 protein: CASKRQVNTEAFF. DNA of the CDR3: TGTGCCAGCAAAAGGCAGGTGAACACTGAAGCTTTCTTT.

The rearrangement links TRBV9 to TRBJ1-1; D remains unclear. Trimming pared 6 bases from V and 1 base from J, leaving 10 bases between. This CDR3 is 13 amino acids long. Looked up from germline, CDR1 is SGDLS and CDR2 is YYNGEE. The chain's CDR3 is CASNQVPNTEAFF. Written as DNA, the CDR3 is TGTGCCAGCAACCAGGTACCGAACACTGAAGCTTTCTTT.

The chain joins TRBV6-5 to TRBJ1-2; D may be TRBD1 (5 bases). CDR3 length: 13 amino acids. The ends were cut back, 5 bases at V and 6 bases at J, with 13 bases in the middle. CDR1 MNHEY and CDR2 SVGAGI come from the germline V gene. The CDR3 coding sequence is TGTGCCAGCAGTCCGCCGGGGGAAGATGGCTACACCTTC. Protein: CASSPPGEDGYTF.

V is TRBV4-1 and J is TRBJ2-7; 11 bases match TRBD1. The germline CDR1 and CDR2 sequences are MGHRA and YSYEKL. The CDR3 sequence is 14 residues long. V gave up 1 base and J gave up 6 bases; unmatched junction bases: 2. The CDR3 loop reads CASSQVGTGGEQYF. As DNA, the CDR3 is TGCGCCAGCAGCCAAGTCGGGACAGGGGGCGAGCAGTACTTC.

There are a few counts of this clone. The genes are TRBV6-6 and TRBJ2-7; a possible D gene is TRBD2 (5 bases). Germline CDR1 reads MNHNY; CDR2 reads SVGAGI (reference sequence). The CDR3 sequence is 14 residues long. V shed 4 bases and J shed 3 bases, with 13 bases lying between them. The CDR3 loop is CASSSMSRDYEQYF. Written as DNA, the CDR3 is TGTGCCAGCAGTTCGATGAGTCGGGACTACGAGCAGTACTTC.

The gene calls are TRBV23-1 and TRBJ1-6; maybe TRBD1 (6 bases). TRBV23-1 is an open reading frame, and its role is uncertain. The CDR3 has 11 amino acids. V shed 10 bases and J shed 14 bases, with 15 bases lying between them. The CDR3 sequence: CAIQGRVALHF. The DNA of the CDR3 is TGCGCCATACAGGGCCGGGTGGCCCTCCACTTT.

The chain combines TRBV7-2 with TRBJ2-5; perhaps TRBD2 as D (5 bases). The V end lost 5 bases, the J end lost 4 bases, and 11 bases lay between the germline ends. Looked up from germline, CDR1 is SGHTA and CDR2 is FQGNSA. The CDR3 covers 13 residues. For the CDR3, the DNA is TGTGCCAGCAGCAGAGGGCGGTTAGAGACCCAGTACTTC. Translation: CASSRGRLETQYF.

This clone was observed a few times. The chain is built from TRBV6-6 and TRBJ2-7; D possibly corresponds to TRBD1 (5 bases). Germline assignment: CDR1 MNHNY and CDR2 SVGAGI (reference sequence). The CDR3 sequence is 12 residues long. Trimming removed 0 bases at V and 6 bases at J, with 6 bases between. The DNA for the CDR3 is TGTGCCAGCAGTTACTCGGGGCGCGAGCAGTACTTC. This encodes CASSYSGREQYF.

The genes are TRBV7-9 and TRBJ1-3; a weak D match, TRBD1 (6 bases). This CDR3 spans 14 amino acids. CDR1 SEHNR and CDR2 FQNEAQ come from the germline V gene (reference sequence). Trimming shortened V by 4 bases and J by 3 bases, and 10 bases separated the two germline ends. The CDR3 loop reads CASSSAGVGNTIYF. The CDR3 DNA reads TGTGCCAGCAGCTCTGCAGGGGTTGGAAACACCATATATTTT.

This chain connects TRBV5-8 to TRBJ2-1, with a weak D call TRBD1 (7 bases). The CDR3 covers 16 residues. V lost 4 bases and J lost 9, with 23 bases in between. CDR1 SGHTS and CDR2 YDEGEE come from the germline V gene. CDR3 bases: TGTGCCAGCAGCGCAGGGACAGTCCTAGCGAATGGTGAGCAGTTCTTC. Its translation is CASSAGTVLANGEQFF.

The CDR3 coding sequence is TGCAGCGCCGGGGGGACAGGTTACTCCTACGAGCAGTACTTC. Its protein is CSAGGTGYSYEQYF. The rearrangement links TRBV29-1 to TRBJ2-7; TRBD1 might be the D (8 bases). CDR3 length: 14 amino acids. The V gene lost 7 bases and the J gene lost 0 bases, with 16 bases spanning the gap. The germline CDR1 and CDR2 sequences are SQVTM and ANQGSEA.

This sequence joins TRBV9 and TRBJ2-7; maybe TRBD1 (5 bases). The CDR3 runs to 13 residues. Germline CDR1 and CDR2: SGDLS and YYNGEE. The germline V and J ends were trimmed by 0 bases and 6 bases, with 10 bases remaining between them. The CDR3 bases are TGTGCCAGCAGCGTAGGTCTTGGGGCCGAGCAGTACTTC. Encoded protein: CASSVGLGAEQYF.

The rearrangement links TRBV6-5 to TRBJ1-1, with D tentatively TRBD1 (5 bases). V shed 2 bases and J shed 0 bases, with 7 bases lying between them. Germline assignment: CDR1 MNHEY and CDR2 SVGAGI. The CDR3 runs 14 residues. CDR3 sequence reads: CASSYDSLNTEAFF. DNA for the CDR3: TGTGCCAGCAGTTACGACAGTTTGAACACTGAAGCTTTCTTT.

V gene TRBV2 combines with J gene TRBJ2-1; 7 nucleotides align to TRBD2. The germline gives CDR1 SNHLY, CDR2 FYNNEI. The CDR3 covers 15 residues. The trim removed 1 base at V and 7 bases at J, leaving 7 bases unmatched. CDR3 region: CASSEVGGPGNEQFF. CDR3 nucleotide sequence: TGTGCCAGCAGTGAAGTGGGAGGGCCAGGAAATGAGCAGTTCTTC.

The CDR3 DNA is TGTGCCAGCAGTTGGACTAGCGGAGATTACAAGTTCTCCTACGAGCAGTACTTC. Amino acids: CASSWTSGDYKFSYEQYF. J is TRBJ2-7 and V is TRBV27; 10 nucleotides line up with TRBD2. Trimming cost V 4 bases and J 0 bases; bases outside gene matches: 12. Germline CDR1 is MNHEY and CDR2 is SMNVEV (reference sequence). There are 18 residues in the CDR3.

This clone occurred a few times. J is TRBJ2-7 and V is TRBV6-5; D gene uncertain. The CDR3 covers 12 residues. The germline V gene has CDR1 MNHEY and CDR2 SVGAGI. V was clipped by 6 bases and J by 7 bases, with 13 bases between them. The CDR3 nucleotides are TGTGCCAGCAGCCAAACTTGGCGGGAGCAGTACTTC. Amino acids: CASSQTWREQYF.